This T cell receptor beta chain stems from a study of CD8 T cells in Susac syndrome. Overall study results and limits: It was acknowledged by the study that relatively few individuals were included in its TCR sequencing and HLA analysis.

In germline, CDR1 is MNHEY, CDR2 SMNVEV (reference sequence). The CDR3 is 14 amino acids. Trimming pared 2 bases from V and 5 bases from J, leaving 9 bases between. Details on this clonotype: Its antigen is not identified.

Reverse transcription used about 0.45 to 1 ug RNA and random hexamers. TCRdb passed the immunoSEQ multiplex PCR reads through MiXCR, listing each CDR3 protein once. The table lists under 95,000 distinct CDR3 sequences, roughly 94% of them singletons. This receptor was obtained from a human donor with Susac syndrome. Material for sequencing was CD8+ T cells from PBMCs. The chain links TRBV27 to TRBJ2-2, with TRBD2 as a possible D gene (6 bases). This chain's CDR3 is CASSLAGPTGELFF. The DNA of the CDR3 is TGTGCCAGCAGTTTAGCGGGGCCGACCGGGGAGCTGTTTTTT.